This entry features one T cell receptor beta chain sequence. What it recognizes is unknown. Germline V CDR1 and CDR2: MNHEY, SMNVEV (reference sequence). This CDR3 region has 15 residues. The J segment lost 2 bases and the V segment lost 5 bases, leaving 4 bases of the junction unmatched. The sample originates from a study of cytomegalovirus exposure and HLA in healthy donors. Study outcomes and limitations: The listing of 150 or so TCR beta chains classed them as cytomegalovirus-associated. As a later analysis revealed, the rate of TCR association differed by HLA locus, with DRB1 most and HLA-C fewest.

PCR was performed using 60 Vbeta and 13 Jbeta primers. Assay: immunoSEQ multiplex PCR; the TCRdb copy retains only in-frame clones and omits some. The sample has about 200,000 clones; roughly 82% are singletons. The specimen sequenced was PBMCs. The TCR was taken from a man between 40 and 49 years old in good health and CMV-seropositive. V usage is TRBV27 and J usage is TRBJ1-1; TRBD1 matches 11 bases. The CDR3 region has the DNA TGTGCCAGCAGTCCCGGACAGGGGGCTAACACTGAAGCTTTCTTT. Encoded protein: CASSPGQGANTEAFF.